Sequencing of this T cell receptor beta chain was carried out in a study of blood T cells in healthy people across ages. Study-level points and caveats: Diversity figures derived from one million T cells were judged to underestimate the true value. Observed TCR beta diversity per million T cells went down as age went up. This fall followed a roughly linear course with age.

Trimming removed 3 bases at V and 1 base at J, with 17 bases between. The CDR3 consists of 16 residues. Germline-derived CDR1 and CDR2 are DFQATT and SNEGSKA (reference sequence). A word on this clonotype: Its antigen remains unidentified.

The authors ran a second PCR of roughly 6 to 12 cycles using a sample-barcoded 5' primer and a J-beta primer mix. TCRdb itself ran the 5' RACE reads through MiXCR, one entry per CDR3 protein. The sample includes 1.6 million or so distinct CDR3 sequences, about 31% seen only once; the top ten take over 9%. Sequenced material: blood. The receptor comes from a woman aged 30 to 39 in good health. The chain uses TRBV20-1 and TRBJ2-3, with D possibly TRBD2 on 5 matching bases. CDR3 residues: CSASDWTEVGTDTQYF. CDR3 nucleotides: TGCAGTGCTAGCGACTGGACTGAAGTGGGCACAGATACGCAGTATTTT.